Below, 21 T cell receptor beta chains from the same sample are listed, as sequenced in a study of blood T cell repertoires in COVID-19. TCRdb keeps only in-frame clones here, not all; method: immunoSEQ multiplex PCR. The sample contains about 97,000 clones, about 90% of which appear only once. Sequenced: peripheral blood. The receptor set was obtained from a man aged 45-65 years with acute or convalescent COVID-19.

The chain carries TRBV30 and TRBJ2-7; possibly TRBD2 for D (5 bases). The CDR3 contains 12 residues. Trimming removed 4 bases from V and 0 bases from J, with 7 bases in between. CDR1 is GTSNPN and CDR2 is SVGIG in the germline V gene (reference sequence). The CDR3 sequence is CAWKRGSYEQYF. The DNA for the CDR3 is TGTGCCTGGAAACGGGGCTCCTACGAGCAGTACTTC.

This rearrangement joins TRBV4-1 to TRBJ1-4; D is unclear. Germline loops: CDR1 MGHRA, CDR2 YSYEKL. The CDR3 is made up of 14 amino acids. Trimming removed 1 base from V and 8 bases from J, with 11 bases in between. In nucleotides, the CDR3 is TGCGCCAGCAGCCAAGTTTCGGGTGAGGAAAAACTGTTTTTT. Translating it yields CASSQVSGEEKLFF.

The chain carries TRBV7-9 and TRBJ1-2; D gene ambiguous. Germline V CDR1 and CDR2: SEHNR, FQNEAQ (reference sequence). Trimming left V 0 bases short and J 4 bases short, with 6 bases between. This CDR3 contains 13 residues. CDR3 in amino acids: CASSLALGYGYTF. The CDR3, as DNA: TGTGCCAGCAGCTTAGCCCTCGGCTATGGCTACACCTTC.

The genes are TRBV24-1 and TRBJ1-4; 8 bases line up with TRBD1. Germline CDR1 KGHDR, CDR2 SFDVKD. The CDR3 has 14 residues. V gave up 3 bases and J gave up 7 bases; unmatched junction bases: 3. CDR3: CATSDPGTGEKLFF. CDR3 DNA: TGTGCCACCAGTGATCCCGGGACAGGTGAAAAACTGTTTTTT.

CDR3 sequence reads: CASSYGAGVNQPQHF. In DNA, the CDR3 is TGTGCCAGCAGTTACGGGGCAGGGGTCAATCAGCCCCAGCATTTT. The chain couples TRBV6-2 or TRBV6-3 to TRBJ1-5; TRBD1 might be the D (6 bases). The V gene lost 2 bases and the J gene lost 3 bases, with 11 bases spanning the gap. The CDR3 extends over 15 amino acids. CDR1 is MNHEY, CDR2 SVGEGT, per germline.

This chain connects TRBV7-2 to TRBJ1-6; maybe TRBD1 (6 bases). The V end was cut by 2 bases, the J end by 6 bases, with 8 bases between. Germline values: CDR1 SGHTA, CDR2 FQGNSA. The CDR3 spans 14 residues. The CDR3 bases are TGTGCCAGCAGCTTACAGGGGACTAATTCACCCCTCCACTTT. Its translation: CASSLQGTNSPLHF.

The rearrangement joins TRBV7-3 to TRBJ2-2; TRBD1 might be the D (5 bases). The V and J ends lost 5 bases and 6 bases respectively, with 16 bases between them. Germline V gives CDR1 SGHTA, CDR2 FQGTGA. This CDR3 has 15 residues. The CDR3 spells CASSIGAGYAGELFF. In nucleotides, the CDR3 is TGTGCCAGCAGCATAGGGGCAGGGTATGCCGGGGAGCTGTTTTTT.

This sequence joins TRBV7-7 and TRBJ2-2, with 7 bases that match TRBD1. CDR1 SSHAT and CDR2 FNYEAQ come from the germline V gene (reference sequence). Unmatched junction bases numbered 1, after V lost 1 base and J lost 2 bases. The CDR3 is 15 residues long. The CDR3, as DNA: TGTGCCAGCAGCTTAGGGGACAGAAACACCGGGGAGCTGTTTTTT. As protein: CASSLGDRNTGELFF.

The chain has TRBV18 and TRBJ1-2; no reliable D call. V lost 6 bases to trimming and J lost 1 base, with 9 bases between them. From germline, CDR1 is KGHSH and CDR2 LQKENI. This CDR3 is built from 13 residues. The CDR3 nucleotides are TGTGCCAGCTCCCCGGGTAATAACTATGGCTACACCTTC. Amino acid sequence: CASSPGNNYGYTF.

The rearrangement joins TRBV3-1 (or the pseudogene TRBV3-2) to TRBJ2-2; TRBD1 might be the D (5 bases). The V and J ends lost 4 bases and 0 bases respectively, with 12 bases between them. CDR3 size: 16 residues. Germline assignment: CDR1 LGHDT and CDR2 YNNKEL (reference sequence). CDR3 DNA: TGTGCCAGCAGCCGACAGTCACAACCGAACACCGGGGAGCTGTTTTTT. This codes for CASSRQSQPNTGELFF.

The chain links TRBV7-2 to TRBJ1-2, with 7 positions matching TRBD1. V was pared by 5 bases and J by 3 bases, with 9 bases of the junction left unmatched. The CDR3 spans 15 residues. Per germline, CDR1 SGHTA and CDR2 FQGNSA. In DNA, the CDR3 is TGTGCCAGCAGCGTCTACAGGGGTAATCACTATGGCTACACCTTC. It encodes CASSVYRGNHYGYTF.

The DNA of the CDR3 is TGTGCCAGCAGTGAAATGGCAGGGGGGAACAATCAGCCCCAGCATTTT. Amino acid sequence: CASSEMAGGNNQPQHF. The chain uses TRBV6-1 and TRBJ1-5, with 7 bases identical to TRBD1. This CDR3 contains 16 residues. With V trimmed by 2 bases and J by 3 bases, 7 bases remained unmatched. The germline CDR1 and CDR2 sequences are MNHNS and SASEGT.

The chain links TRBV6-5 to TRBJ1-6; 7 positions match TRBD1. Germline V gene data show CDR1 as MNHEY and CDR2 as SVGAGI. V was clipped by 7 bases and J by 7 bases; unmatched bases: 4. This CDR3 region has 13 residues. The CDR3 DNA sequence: TGTGCCAGCACCCCGACAGGGAATTCACCCCTCCACTTT. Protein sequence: CASTPTGNSPLHF.

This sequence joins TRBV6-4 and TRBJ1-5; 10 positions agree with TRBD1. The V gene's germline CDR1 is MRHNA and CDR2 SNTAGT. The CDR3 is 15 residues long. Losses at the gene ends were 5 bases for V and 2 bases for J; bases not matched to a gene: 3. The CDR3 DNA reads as TGTGCCAGCAGTTCCGGGACAGGGGGCAATCAGCCCCAGCATTTT. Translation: CASSSGTGGNQPQHF.

For the CDR3, the DNA is TGTGCCAGCTCACCACCGGGGAGGGAAGAGACCCAGTACTTC. Amino acids: CASSPPGREETQYF. The V call is TRBV18, the J call TRBJ2-5, with 7 bases aligning to TRBD2. This CDR3 spans 14 amino acids. V lost 0 bases, J lost 3 bases, and 1 base stayed unmatched. CDR1 KGHSH and CDR2 LQKENI come from the germline V gene.

The CDR3 reads CTGLSGNTIYF. The CDR3 nucleotides read TGCACCGGTCTCTCCGGAAACACCATATATTTT. This sequence joins TRBV29-1 and TRBJ1-3; D not certain. CDR1 and CDR2 from the germline V gene are SQVTM and ANQGSEA. The CDR3 extends over 11 amino acids.

The CDR3 DNA is TGTGCCAGCTCACCACAACAGGGGTCTAGCAATCAGCCCCAGCATTTT. It codes for CASSPQQGSSNQPQHF. The chain joins TRBV18 to TRBJ1-5, with TRBD1 matching 7 bases. CDR1 and CDR2 (germline): KGHSH, LQKENI. The CDR3 loop spans 16 amino acids. V shed 1 base, J shed 0 bases, and the junction held 3 bases outside the gene matches.

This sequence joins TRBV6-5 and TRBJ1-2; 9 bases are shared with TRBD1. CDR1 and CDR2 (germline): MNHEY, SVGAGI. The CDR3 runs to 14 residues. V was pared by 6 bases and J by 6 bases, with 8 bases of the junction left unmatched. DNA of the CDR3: TGTGCCAGCAGAGATACAGGGGGCTTCGATGGCTACACCTTC. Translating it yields CASRDTGGFDGYTF.

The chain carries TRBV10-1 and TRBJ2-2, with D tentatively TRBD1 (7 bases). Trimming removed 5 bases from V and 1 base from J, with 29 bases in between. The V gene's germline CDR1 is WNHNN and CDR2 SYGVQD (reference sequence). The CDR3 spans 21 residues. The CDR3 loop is CASSSTPGTARGSGNTGELFF. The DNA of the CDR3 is TGCGCCAGCAGTTCTACCCCCGGGACAGCCCGGGGGTCGGGGAACACCGGGGAGCTGTTTTTT.

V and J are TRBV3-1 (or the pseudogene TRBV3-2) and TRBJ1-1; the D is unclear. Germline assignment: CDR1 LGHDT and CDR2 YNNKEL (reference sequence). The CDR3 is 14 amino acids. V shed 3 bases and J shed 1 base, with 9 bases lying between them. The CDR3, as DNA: TGTGCCAGCAGCCATCCTAGCGGGAACACTGAAGCTTTCTTT. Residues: CASSHPSGNTEAFF.

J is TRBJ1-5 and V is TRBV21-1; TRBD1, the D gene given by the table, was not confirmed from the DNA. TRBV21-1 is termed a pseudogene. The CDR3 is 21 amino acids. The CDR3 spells CASSKLSSEPTGVRVNQPQHF. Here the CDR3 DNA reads TGTGCCAGCAGCAAACTCTCGAGTGAACCGACAGGGGTGAGAGTCAATCAGCCCCAGCATTTT.